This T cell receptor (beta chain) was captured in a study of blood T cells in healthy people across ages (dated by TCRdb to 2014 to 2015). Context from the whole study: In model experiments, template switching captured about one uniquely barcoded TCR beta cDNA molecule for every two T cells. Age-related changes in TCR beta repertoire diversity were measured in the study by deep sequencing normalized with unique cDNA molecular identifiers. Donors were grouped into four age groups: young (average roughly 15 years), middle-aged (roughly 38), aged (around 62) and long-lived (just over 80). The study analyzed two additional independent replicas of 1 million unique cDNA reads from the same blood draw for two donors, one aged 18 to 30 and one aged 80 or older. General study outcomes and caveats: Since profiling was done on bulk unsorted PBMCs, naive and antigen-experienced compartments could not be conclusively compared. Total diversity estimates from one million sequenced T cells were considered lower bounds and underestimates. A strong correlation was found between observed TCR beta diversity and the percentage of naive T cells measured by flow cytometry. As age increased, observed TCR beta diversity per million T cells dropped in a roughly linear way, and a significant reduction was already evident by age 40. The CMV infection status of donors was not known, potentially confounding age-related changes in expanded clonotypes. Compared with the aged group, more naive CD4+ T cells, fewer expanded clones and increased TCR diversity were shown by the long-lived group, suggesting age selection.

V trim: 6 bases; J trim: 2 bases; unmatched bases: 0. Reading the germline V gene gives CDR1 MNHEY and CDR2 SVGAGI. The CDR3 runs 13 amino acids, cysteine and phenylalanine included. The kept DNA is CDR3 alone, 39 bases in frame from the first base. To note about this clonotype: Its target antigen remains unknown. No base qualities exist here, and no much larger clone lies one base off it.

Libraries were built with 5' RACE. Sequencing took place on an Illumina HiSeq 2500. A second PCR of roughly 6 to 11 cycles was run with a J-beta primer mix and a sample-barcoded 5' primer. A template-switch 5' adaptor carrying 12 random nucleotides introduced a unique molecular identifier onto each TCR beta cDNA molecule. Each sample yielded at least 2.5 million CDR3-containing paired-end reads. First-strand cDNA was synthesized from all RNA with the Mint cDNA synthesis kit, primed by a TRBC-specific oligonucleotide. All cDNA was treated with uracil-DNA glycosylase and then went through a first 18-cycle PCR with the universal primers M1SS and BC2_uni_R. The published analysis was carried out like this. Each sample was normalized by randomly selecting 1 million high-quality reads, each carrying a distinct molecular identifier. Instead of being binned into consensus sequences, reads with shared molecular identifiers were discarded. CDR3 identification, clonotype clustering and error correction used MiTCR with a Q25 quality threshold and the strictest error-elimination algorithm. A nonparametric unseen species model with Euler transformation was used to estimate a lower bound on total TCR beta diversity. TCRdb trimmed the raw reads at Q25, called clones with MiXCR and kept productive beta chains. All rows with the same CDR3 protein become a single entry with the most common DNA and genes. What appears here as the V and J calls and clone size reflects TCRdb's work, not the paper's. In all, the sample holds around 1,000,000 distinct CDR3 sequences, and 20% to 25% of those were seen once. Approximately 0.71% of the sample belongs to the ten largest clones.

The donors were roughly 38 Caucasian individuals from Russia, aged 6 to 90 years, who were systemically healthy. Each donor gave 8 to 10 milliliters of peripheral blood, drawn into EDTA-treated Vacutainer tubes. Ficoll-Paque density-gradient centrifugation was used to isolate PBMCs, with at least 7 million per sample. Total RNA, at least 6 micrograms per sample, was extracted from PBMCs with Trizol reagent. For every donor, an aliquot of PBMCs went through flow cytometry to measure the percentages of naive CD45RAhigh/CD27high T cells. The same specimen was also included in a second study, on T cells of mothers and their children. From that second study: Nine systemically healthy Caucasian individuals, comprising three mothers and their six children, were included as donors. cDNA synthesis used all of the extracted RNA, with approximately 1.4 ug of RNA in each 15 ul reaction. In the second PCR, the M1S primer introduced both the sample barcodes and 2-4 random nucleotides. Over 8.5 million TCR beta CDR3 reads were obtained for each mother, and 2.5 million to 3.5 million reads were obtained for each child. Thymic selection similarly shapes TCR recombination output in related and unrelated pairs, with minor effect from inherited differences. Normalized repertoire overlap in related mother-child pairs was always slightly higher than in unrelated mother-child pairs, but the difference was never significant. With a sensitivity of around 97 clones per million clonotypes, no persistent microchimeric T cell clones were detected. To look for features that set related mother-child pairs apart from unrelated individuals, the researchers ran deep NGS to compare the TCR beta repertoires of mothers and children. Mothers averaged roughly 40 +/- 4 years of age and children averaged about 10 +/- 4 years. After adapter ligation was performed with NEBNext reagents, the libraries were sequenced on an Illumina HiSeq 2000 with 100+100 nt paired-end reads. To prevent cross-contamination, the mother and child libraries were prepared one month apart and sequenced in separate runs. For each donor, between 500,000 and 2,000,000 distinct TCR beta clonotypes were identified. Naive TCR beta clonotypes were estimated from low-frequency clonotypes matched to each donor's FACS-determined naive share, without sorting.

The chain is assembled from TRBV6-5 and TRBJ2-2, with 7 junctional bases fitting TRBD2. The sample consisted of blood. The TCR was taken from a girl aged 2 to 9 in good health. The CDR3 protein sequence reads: CASRTSNTGELFF. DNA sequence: TGTGCCAGCAGGACTAGCAACACCGGGGAGCTGTTTTTT.